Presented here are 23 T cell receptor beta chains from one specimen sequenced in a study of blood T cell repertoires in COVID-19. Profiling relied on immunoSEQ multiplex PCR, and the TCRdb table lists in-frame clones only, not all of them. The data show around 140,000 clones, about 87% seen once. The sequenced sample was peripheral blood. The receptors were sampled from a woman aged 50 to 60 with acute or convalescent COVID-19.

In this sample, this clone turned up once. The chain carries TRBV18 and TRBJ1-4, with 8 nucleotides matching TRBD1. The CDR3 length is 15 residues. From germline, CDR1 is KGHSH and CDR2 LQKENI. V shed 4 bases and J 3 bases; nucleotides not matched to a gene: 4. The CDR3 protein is CASSQTGAANEKLFF. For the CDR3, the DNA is TGTGCCAGCTCACAGACAGGGGCGGCTAATGAAAAACTGTTTTTT.

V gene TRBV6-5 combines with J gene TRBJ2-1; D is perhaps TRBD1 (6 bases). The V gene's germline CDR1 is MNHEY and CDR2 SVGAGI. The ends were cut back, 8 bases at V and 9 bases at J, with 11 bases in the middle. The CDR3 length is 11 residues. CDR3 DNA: TGTGCCAGCTTATCACAGGGTGAGCAGTTCTTC. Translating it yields CASLSQGEQFF.

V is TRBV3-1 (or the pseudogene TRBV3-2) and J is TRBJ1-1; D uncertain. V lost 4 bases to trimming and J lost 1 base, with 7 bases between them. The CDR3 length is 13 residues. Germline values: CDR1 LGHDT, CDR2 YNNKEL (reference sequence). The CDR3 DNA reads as TGTGCCAGCAGCCCTCTGAGGAACACTGAAGCTTTCTTT. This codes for CASSPLRNTEAFF.

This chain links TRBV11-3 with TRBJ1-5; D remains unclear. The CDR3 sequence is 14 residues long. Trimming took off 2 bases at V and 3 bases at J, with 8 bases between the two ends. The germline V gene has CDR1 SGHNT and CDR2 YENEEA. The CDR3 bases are TGTGCCAGCAGCTTACGAGGGCCCAATCAGCCCCAGCATTTT. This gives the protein CASSLRGPNQPQHF.

CDR3 coding DNA: TGTGCCAGTAGAACTACCGGGACAGGGAATTCACCCCTCCACTTT. Translation gives CASRTTGTGNSPLHF. The chain combines TRBV19 with TRBJ1-6, with TRBD1 identical over 9 bases. With 6 bases clipped from V and 7 bases from J, the junction kept 7 bases outside the gene matches. CDR1 LNHDA and CDR2 SQIVND come from the germline V gene (reference sequence). This CDR3 comprises 15 residues.

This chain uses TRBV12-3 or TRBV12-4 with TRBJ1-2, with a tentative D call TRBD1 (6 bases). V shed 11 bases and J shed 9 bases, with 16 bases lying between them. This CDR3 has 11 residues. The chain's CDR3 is CASGAARSYTF. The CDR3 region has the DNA TGTGCCTCAGGGGCGGCTCGGAGCTACACCTTC.

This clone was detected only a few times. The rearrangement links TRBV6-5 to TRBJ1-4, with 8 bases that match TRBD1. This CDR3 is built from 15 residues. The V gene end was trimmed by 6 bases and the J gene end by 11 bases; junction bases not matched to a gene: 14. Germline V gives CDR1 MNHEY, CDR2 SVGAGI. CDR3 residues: CASRGGETGDGKLFF. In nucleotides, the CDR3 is TGTGCCAGCAGAGGGGGGGAGACAGGGGATGGGAAACTGTTTTTT.

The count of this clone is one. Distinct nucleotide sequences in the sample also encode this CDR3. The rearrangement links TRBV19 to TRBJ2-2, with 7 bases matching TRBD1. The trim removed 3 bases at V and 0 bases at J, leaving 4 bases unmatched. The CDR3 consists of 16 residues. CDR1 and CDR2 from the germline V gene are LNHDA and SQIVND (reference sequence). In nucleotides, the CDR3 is TGTGCCAGTAGTATCCCGACAGGGTCGAACACCGGGGAGCTGTTTTTT. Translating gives CASSIPTGSNTGELFF.

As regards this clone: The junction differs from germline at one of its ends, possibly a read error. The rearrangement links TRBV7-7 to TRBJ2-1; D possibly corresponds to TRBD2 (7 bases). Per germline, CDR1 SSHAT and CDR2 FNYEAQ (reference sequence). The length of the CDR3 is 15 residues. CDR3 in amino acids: CASSSSGVGGNEQFF. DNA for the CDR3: TGTGCTAGCAGCTCAAGCGGGGTAGGGGGCAATGAGCAGTTCTTC.

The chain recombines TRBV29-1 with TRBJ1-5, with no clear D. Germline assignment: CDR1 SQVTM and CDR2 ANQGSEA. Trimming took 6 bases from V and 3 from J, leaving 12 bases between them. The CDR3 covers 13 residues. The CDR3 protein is CSVRTEFNQPQHF. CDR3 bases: TGCAGCGTAAGGACTGAATTCAATCAGCCCCAGCATTTT.

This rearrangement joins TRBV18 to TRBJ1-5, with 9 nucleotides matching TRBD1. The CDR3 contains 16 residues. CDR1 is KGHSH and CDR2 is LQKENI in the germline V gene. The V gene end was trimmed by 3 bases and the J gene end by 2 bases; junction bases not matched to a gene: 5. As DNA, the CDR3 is TGTGCCAGCTCACCCGGGACAGGGATTCGCAATCAGCCCCAGCATTTT. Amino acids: CASSPGTGIRNQPQHF.

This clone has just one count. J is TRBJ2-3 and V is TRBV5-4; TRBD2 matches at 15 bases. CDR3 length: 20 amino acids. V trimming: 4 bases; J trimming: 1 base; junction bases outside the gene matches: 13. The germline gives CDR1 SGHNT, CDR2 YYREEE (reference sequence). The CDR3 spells CASSQYRGTSGRPGTDTQYF. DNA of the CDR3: TGTGCCAGCAGCCAGTACAGGGGGACTAGCGGGAGGCCTGGCACAGATACGCAGTATTTT.

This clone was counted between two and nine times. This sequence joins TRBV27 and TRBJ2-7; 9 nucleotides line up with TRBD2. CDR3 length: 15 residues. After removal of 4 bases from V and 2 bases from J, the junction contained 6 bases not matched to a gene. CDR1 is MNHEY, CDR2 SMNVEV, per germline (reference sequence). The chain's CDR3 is CASSSSGTSPYEQYF. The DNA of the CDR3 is TGTGCCAGCAGTTCCTCCGGGACTAGCCCCTACGAGCAGTACTTC.

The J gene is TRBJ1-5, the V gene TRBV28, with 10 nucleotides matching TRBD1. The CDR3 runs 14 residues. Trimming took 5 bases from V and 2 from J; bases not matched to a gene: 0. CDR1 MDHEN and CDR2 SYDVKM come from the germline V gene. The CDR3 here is CASSGTGGNQPQHF. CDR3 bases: TGTGCCAGCAGTGGGACAGGGGGCAATCAGCCCCAGCATTTT.

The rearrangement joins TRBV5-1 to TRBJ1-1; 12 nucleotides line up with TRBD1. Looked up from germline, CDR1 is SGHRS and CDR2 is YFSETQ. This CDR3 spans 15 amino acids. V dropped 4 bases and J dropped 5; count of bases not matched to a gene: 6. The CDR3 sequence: CASSLGQGAWTEAFF. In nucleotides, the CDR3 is TGCGCCAGCAGCCTGGGACAGGGGGCTTGGACTGAAGCTTTCTTT. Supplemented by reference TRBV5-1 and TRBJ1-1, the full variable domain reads KAGVTQTPRYLIKTRGQQVTLSCSPISGHRSVSWYQQTPGQGLQFLFEYFSETQRNKGNFPGRFSGRQFSNSRSEMNVSTLELGDSALYLCASSLGQGAWTEAFFGQGTRLTVV.

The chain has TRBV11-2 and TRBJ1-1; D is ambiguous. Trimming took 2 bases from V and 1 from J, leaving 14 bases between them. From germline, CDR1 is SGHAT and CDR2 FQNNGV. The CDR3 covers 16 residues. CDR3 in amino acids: CASSLFAGIPNTEAFF. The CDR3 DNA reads TGTGCCAGCAGCTTATTCGCCGGGATACCGAACACTGAAGCTTTCTTT.

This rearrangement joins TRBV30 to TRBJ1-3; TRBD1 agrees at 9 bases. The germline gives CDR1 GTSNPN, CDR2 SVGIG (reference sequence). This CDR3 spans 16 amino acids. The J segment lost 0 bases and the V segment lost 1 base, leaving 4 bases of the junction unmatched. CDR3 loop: CAWSDRGLFSGNTIYF. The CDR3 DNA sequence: TGTGCCTGGAGTGACAGGGGGCTTTTCTCTGGAAACACCATATATTTT.

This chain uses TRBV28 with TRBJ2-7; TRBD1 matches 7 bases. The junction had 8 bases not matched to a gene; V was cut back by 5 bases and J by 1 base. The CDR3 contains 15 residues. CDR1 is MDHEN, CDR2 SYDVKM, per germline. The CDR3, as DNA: TGTGCCAGCAGTGGATCAACAGGGGTTTCCTACGAGCAGTACTTC. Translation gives CASSGSTGVSYEQYF.

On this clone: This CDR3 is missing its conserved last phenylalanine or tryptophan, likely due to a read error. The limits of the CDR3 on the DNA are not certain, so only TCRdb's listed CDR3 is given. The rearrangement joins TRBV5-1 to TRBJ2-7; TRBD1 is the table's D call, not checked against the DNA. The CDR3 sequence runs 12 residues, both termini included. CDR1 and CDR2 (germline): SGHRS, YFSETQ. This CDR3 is CASSLAVRGTLI.

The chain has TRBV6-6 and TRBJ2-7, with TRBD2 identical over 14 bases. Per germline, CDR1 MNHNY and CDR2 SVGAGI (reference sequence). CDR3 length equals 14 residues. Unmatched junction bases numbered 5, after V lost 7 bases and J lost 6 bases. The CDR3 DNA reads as TGTGCCAGCACTGGGACTAGCGGGAGTCTCGAGCAGTACTTC. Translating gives CASTGTSGSLEQYF.

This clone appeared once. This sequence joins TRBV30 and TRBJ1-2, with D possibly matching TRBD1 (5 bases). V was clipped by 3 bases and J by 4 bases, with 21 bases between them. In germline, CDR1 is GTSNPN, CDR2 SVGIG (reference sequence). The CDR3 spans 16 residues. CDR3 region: CAWRRTGTGSSYGYTF. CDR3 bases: TGTGCCTGGAGGCGAACCGGAACAGGTTCTAGCTATGGCTACACCTTC. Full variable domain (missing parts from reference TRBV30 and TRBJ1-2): SQTIHQWPATLVQPVGSPLSLECTVEGTSNPNLYWYRQAAGRGLQLLFYSVGIGQISSEVPQNLSASRPQDRQFILSSKKLLLSDSGFYLCAWRRTGTGSSYGYTFGSGTRLTVV.

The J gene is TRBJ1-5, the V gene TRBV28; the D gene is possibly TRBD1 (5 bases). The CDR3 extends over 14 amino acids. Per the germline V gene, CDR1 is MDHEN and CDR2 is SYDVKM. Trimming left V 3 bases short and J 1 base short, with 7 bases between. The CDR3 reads CASSFRGSNQPQHF. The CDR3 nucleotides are TGTGCCAGCAGTTTTCGGGGGAGCAATCAGCCCCAGCATTTT.

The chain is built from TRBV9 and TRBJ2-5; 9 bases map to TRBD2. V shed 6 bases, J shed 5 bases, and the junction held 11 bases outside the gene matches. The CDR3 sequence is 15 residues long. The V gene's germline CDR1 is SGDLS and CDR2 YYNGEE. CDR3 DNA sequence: TGTGCCAGCACTACGTATAGCGGGGGCGGGGAGACCCAGTACTTC. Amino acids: CASTTYSGGGETQYF.